These 18 T cell receptor beta chains were sequenced from one sample in a study of CD4 T cells in relation to SARS-CoV-2 and coronaviruses. These TCRs are of unknown antigen specificity. The unexposed donors gave CD4+ T cells in 2011-2018, prior to COVID-19. Isolation of CD4+ T cells took place after approximately 11 days in culture. Clones were sequenced by immunoSEQ multiplex PCR, and TCRdb holds only the in-frame ones, with some missing. The table records tens of thousands of clones, 60% to 85% of them present only once. Source material: CD4+ T cells from PBMCs, cultured in vitro. Receptors originate from a human donor in good health.

V is TRBV3-1 (or the pseudogene TRBV3-2) and J is TRBJ1-1; D unresolved. V dropped 5 bases and J dropped 1 base, with 11 bases sitting between them. The germline CDR1 and CDR2 sequences are LGHDT and YNNKEL (reference sequence). This CDR3 region has 14 residues. The CDR3 spells CASSARTRNTEAFF. The CDR3 region has the DNA TGTGCCAGCAGCGCTAGGACTCGGAACACTGAAGCTTTCTTT.

The chain couples TRBV7-9 to TRBJ2-7; possibly TRBD2 for D (5 bases). Deletions cut 5 bases from V and 5 bases from J, with 13 bases between. This CDR3 is built from 13 residues. Germline V CDR1 and CDR2: SEHNR, FQNEAQ (reference sequence). Here the CDR3 DNA reads TGTGCCAGCAGCGGAGGAAGGGTCCACGAGCAGTACTTC. Its translation is CASSGGRVHEQYF.

The V and J genes are TRBV19 and TRBJ1-2; D unresolved. Germline V CDR1 and CDR2: LNHDA, SQIVND (reference sequence). This CDR3 comprises 14 residues. Trimming took off 5 bases at V and 7 bases at J, with 17 bases between the two ends. The DNA for the CDR3 is TGTGCCAGTAGTTCGGATCTGAGGACTGGTGGCTACACCTTC. Translation gives CASSSDLRTGGYTF.

CDR3 nucleotides: TGTGCCAGCAGCAAGACAGGGGTGGGCAATCAGCCCCAGCATTTT. Translation: CASSKTGVGNQPQHF. The rearrangement links TRBV6-5 to TRBJ1-5, with 8 bases matching TRBD1. The CDR3 totals 15 residues. V was clipped by 6 bases and J by 2 bases; unmatched bases: 6. From germline, CDR1 is MNHEY and CDR2 SVGAGI.

The chain combines TRBV5-4 with TRBJ2-2; 7 bases are a match to TRBD2. This CDR3 comprises 13 residues. Germline CDR1 and CDR2: SGHNT and YYREEE (reference sequence). With V trimmed by 4 bases and J by 8 bases, 5 bases remained unmatched. The CDR3 DNA is TGTGCCAGCAGCCGCACTAGCGAAGGGGAGCTGTTTTTT. Encoded protein: CASSRTSEGELFF.

This chain joins TRBV7-2 and TRBJ1-2; 9 bases agree with TRBD1. Germline loops: CDR1 SGHTA, CDR2 FQGNSA. The CDR3 totals 16 residues. The J segment lost 1 base and the V segment lost 5 bases, leaving 8 bases of the junction unmatched. The DNA for the CDR3 is TGTGCCAGCAGCCCGAGACAGGGGGGGTATAACTATGGCTACACCTTC. Amino acid sequence: CASSPRQGGYNYGYTF.

This chain links TRBV4-3 with TRBJ1-2; perhaps TRBD1 as D (6 bases). The CDR3 runs 15 residues. In germline, CDR1 is LGHNA, CDR2 YSLEER. V shed 1 base and J shed 3 bases, with 12 bases lying between them. The CDR3 DNA reads TGCGCCAGCAGCCAAGCTTTACAGGGCGACTATGGCTACACCTTC. It encodes CASSQALQGDYGYTF.

This clone was recorded a few times. This sequence joins TRBV4-2 and TRBJ1-2; perhaps TRBD1 as D (6 bases). V shed 1 base and J shed 4 bases, with 13 bases lying between them. Looked up from germline, CDR1 is LGHNA and CDR2 is YNFKEQ. CDR3 size: 15 residues. The CDR3 nucleotides are TGTGCCAGCAGCCAAGCAGGGGATCAGGCCTATGGCTACACCTTC. It specifies CASSQAGDQAYGYTF.

The V call is TRBV24-1, the J call TRBJ2-1, with no clear D. V was pared by 4 bases and J by 3 bases, with 21 bases between. This CDR3 is 18 amino acids long. Germline V gene lookup returns CDR1 KGHDR and CDR2 SFDVKD. The CDR3, as DNA: TGTGCCACCAGTGACGACACAGCCGAATTACGTAACTACAATGAGCAGTTCTTC. Protein sequence: CATSDDTAELRNYNEQFF.

The chain is built from TRBV11-1 and TRBJ1-6; D is undetermined. The germline V gene encodes CDR1 SGHAT and CDR2 FQDESV (reference sequence). V was trimmed by 2 bases and J by 4 bases, leaving 9 bases between them. CDR3 length: 15 amino acids. The CDR3 DNA reads TGTGCCAGCAGCTTATCCTCTCTTTATAATTCACCCCTCCACTTT. This sequence encodes CASSLSSLYNSPLHF.

The chain employs TRBV10-3 and TRBJ2-3; D is perhaps TRBD1 (5 bases). The germline V and J ends were trimmed by 8 bases and 5 bases, with 11 bases remaining between them. CDR3 size: 12 residues. Germline V lookup: CDR1 ENHRY, CDR2 SYGVKD. The CDR3 is CAIGAAGDTQYF. The CDR3 region has the DNA TGTGCCATCGGGGCAGCAGGAGATACGCAGTATTTT.

DNA of the CDR3: TGCGCCAGCAGTGAGTCGGGCAGGACCTACGAGCAGTACTTC. This codes for CASSESGRTYEQYF. The chain has TRBV10-1 and TRBJ2-7; D remains ambiguous. The CDR3 runs to 14 residues. Germline V gene data show CDR1 as WNHNN and CDR2 as SYGVQD (reference sequence). V was pared by 0 bases and J by 2 bases, with 8 bases between.

This clone has a handful of counts. The chain has TRBV6-6 and TRBJ1-4; TRBD1 agrees at 7 bases. In germline, CDR1 is MNHNY, CDR2 SVGAGI (reference sequence). V trimming: 7 bases; J trimming: 5 bases; junction bases outside the gene matches: 10. The CDR3 spans 15 residues. As DNA, the CDR3 is TGTGCCAGCATTACAGGGGTTCGGGGAAATGAAAAACTGTTTTTT. Encoded protein: CASITGVRGNEKLFF.

Only one count was recorded for this clone. The rearrangement links TRBV10-3 to TRBJ1-3, with D maybe TRBD1 (6 bases). The CDR3 totals 16 residues. Germline CDR1 is ENHRY and CDR2 is SYGVKD. The V end lost 3 bases, the J end lost 4 bases, and 16 bases lay between the germline ends. In DNA, the CDR3 is TGTGCCATCAGTGACCGGGGGGCGGTAATCGGAAACACCATATATTTT. Translation gives CAISDRGAVIGNTIYF.

The chain couples TRBV12-3 or TRBV12-4 to TRBJ2-7; no firm D call. V lost 1 base and J lost 3, with 7 bases in between. The CDR3 has 13 amino acids. In DNA, the CDR3 is TGTGCCAGCAGTTTAGGGGCCCACTACGAGCAGTACTTC. Translation: CASSLGAHYEQYF.

J is TRBJ2-7 and V is TRBV11-3; unclear D gene. Germline-derived CDR1 and CDR2 are SGHNT and YENEEA. The length of the CDR3 is 14 residues. V lost 0 bases and J 0 bases, leaving 6 bases between the germline ends. For the CDR3, the DNA is TGTGCCAGCAGCTTAGACAGGAGCTCCTACGAGCAGTACTTC. Translating gives CASSLDRSSYEQYF.

The chain recombines TRBV7-9 with TRBJ1-1; D remains unclear. V was trimmed by 7 bases and J by 5 bases, leaving 23 bases between them. Looked up from germline, CDR1 is SEHNR and CDR2 is FQNEAQ (reference sequence). This CDR3 contains 16 residues. The CDR3 sequence is CASTFWSGGRETEAFF. For the CDR3, the DNA is TGTGCCAGCACCTTCTGGTCAGGAGGGAGGGAAACTGAAGCTTTCTTT.

The gene calls are TRBV18 and TRBJ2-3; D assignment may be TRBD1 or TRBD2 (5 bases each). V shed 3 bases and J shed 6 bases, with 10 bases lying between them. The CDR3 is 13 residues long. Germline V lookup: CDR1 KGHSH, CDR2 LQKENI. The CDR3 here is CASSPGTRDTQYF. The DNA of the CDR3 is TGTGCCAGCTCACCGGGGACCAGGGATACGCAGTATTTT. Complete variable domain (other parts from reference TRBV18 and TRBJ2-3): NAGVMQNPRHLVRRRGQEARLRCSPMKGHSHVYWYRQLPEEGLKFMVYLQKENIIDESGMPKERFSAEFPKEGPSILRIQQVVRGDSAAYFCASSPGTRDTQYFGPGTRLTVL.